A single sample gave rise to the 23 T cell receptor beta chains below, sequenced in a study of blood T cell repertoires in COVID-19. The method was immunoSEQ multiplex PCR; TCRdb's version includes in-frame clones alone and lacks a portion of them. The sample contains roughly 91,000 clones, around four fifths of which appear only once. The sample consisted of peripheral blood. These receptors were obtained from a man between 70 and 80 years old with acute or convalescent COVID-19.

The genes are TRBV4-1 and TRBJ1-5; weak D call: TRBD1 (6 bases). The V end lost 2 bases, the J end lost 4 bases, and 9 bases lay between the germline ends. The CDR3 consists of 14 residues. The germline V gene encodes CDR1 MGHRA and CDR2 YSYEKL. CDR3: CASSQTQGNQPQHF. CDR3 nucleotides: TGCGCCAGCAGCCAAACGCAGGGGAATCAGCCCCAGCATTTT.

As to this clone: This could be a read error, since a much larger clone is one nucleotide away. The chain uses TRBV6-5 and TRBJ2-3; 11 nucleotides align to TRBD2. Unmatched junction bases numbered 8, after V lost 10 bases and J lost 2 bases. The CDR3 length is 15 residues. Per germline, CDR1 MNHEY and CDR2 SVGAGI. The CDR3 sequence is CANRILAGVTDTQYF. DNA of the CDR3: TGTGCCAACAGGATACTAGCGGGGGTCACAGATACGCAGTATTTT.

The V and J genes are TRBV11-2 and TRBJ1-2, with D perhaps matching TRBD1 (5 bases). The V end was cut by 6 bases, the J end by 7 bases, with 18 bases between. This CDR3 spans 14 amino acids. Looked up from germline, CDR1 is SGHAT and CDR2 is FQNNGV. The chain's CDR3 is CASRQLSGNPGYTF. The CDR3 DNA sequence: TGTGCCAGCAGACAATTATCAGGGAACCCTGGCTACACCTTC.

The chain links TRBV19 to TRBJ2-2; TRBD2 agrees at 12 bases. V was clipped by 3 bases and J by 0 bases; unmatched bases: 8. The CDR3 is 19 residues long. Germline lookup yields CDR1 LNHDA and CDR2 SQIVND (reference sequence). The CDR3 sequence: CASSIIYRLAGANTGELFF. The CDR3 coding sequence is TGTGCCAGTAGTATCATTTATCGACTAGCGGGGGCGAACACCGGGGAGCTGTTTTTT.

This sequence joins TRBV11-3 and TRBJ2-1; weak D call: TRBD1 (5 bases). The V gene lost 6 bases and the J gene lost 0 bases, with 12 bases spanning the gap. This CDR3 is 15 amino acids long. CDR1 SGHNT and CDR2 YENEEA come from the germline V gene. The CDR3 DNA follows: TGTGCCAGCAGTGATACAGGAAGCTCCTACAATGAGCAGTTCTTC. Translating it yields CASSDTGSSYNEQFF. Drawing the rest from reference TRBV11-3 and TRBJ2-1, the complete variable domain is EAGVVQSPRYKIIEKKQPVAFWCNPISGHNTLYWYLQNLGQGPELLIRYENEEAVDDSQLPKDRFSAERLKGVDSTLKIQPAELGDSAVYLCASSDTGSSYNEQFFGPGTRLTVL.

This clone was seen only a few times. V gene TRBV5-6 combines with J gene TRBJ2-2; D not certain. V lost 1 base to trimming and J lost 7 bases, with 2 bases between them. The CDR3 is 11 amino acids. Per the germline V gene, CDR1 is SGHDT and CDR2 is YYEEEE. CDR3 sequence reads: CASSLYGELFF. DNA for the CDR3: TGTGCCAGCAGCTTGTACGGGGAGCTGTTTTTT.

The V and J genes are TRBV7-9 and TRBJ2-1; 9 bases agree with TRBD2. The CDR3 consists of 14 residues. Trimming at V came to 4 bases and at J to 5 bases, leaving 3 bases not matched to a gene. CDR1 and CDR2 from the germline V gene are SEHNR and FQNEAQ (reference sequence). CDR3 amino acids: CASSSAGGHNEQFF. In DNA form, the CDR3 reads TGTGCCAGCAGCTCGGCGGGGGGGCACAATGAGCAGTTCTTC.

V and J are TRBV19 and TRBJ2-3, with 12 bases lining up with TRBD2. CDR1 and CDR2 from the germline V gene are LNHDA and SQIVND (reference sequence). Trimming removed 3 bases from V and 1 base from J; junction bases left unmatched: 5. This CDR3 is 17 amino acids long. CDR3 DNA: TGTGCCAGTAGTATTTCACTAGCGGGGGGCCGCACAGATACGCAGTATTTT. As protein: CASSISLAGGRTDTQYF.

V gene TRBV7-9 combines with J gene TRBJ1-2; 8 bases match TRBD1. The V gene end was trimmed by 4 bases and the J gene end by 5 bases; junction bases not matched to a gene: 6. Germline lookup yields CDR1 SEHNR and CDR2 FQNEAQ (reference sequence). The CDR3 is 14 residues long. CDR3 in amino acids: CASSSDREGYGYTF. Written as DNA, the CDR3 is TGTGCCAGCAGCTCGGACAGGGAAGGATATGGCTACACCTTC.

The chain has TRBV7-8 and TRBJ1-2; D remains ambiguous. Per the germline V gene, CDR1 is SGHVS and CDR2 is FQNEAQ. With 2 bases removed from V and 6 bases from J, the gap between germline ends came to 13 bases. This CDR3 contains 14 residues. The CDR3 DNA reads TGTGCCAGCAGCTTACTCCCCACAAGTCATGGCTACACCTTC. Translating gives CASSLLPTSHGYTF.

This clone was seen once. This chain uses TRBV3-1 (or the pseudogene TRBV3-2) with TRBJ1-6, with TRBD1 identical over 9 bases. This CDR3 has 15 residues. Losses at the gene ends were 5 bases for V and 5 bases for J; bases not matched to a gene: 4. Germline-derived CDR1 and CDR2 are LGHDT and YNNKEL (reference sequence). The CDR3 region is CASSTGQGNNSPLHF. In DNA form, the CDR3 reads TGTGCCAGCAGCACCGGACAGGGGAATAATTCACCCCTCCACTTT.

The chain carries TRBV5-1 and TRBJ2-5; 9 bases map to TRBD2. V lost 0 bases and J lost 3; bases outside the gene matches: 6. Per germline, CDR1 SGHRS and CDR2 YFSETQ. There are 16 residues in the CDR3. For the CDR3, the DNA is TGCGCCAGCAGCTTGGACGGCGGGGGGGCTGAAGAGACCCAGTACTTC. This translates into CASSLDGGGAEETQYF.

This chain links TRBV29-1 with TRBJ2-4; 9 nucleotides line up with TRBD2. V shed 5 bases and J 0 bases; nucleotides not matched to a gene: 5. The CDR3 sequence is 15 residues long. The germline V gene has CDR1 SQVTM and CDR2 ANQGSEA. DNA for the CDR3: TGCAGCGTTATCCTAGCGGGGATAGCCAAAAACATTCAGTACTTC. Protein product: CSVILAGIAKNIQYF.

The sample holds a few counts of this clone. V usage is TRBV2 and J usage is TRBJ2-2; 10 bases fit TRBD1. Germline CDR1 reads SNHLY; CDR2 reads FYNNEI. The trim removed 7 bases at V and 10 bases at J, leaving 9 bases unmatched. The CDR3 has 14 residues. The DNA of the CDR3 is TGTGCCAGCACGCCGGGACAGGGGTCTTCGGAGCTGTTTTTT. It encodes CASTPGQGSSELFF.

V and J are TRBV6-4 and TRBJ1-2, with D tentatively TRBD1 (5 bases). CDR1 and CDR2 from the germline V gene are MRHNA and SNTAGT. V shed 2 bases and J shed 5 bases, with 9 bases lying between them. This CDR3 is 13 amino acids long. CDR3 sequence (DNA): TGTGCCAGCAGTGACGTGGGGGGTTATGGCTACACCTTC. Amino acid sequence: CASSDVGGYGYTF.

This clone was seen just once. This chain joins TRBV7-2 and TRBJ2-1; D not certain. CDR1 is SGHTA and CDR2 is FQGNSA in the germline V gene. This CDR3 is 14 amino acids long. Trimming pared 5 bases from V and 3 bases from J, leaving 11 bases between. This chain's CDR3 is CASSLFRFYNEQFF. CDR3 DNA: TGTGCCAGCAGCCTATTTCGGTTCTACAATGAGCAGTTCTTC.

The chain combines TRBV28 with TRBJ1-4; possibly TRBD1 for D (5 bases). The V end was cut by 5 bases, the J end by 0 bases, with 13 bases between. Germline V gene lookup returns CDR1 MDHEN and CDR2 SYDVKM. This CDR3 contains 16 residues. Here the CDR3 reads CASSPGDRATNEKLFF. DNA of the CDR3: TGTGCCAGCAGTCCAGGCGACAGAGCAACTAATGAAAAACTGTTTTTT.

The chain employs TRBV18 and TRBJ2-3, with D possibly being TRBD2 (6 bases). Germline V gives CDR1 KGHSH, CDR2 LQKENI. Trimming shortened V by 2 bases and J by 4 bases, and 10 bases separated the two germline ends. CDR3 length: 14 residues. The CDR3 is CASSPRASADTQYF. CDR3 bases: TGTGCCAGCTCACCAAGAGCTAGCGCAGATACGCAGTATTTT.

This sequence joins TRBV9 and TRBJ2-6; 9 nucleotides align to TRBD1. The CDR3 contains 18 residues. Germline V gene sequence: CDR1 SGDLS, CDR2 YYNGEE. J lost 0 bases, V lost 3 bases, and 7 bases had no gene match. The CDR3: CASSEDRGMLSGANVLTF. The CDR3 nucleotides read TGTGCCAGCAGCGAAGACAGGGGGATGCTCTCTGGGGCCAACGTCCTGACTTTC.

This rearrangement joins TRBV19 to TRBJ1-1; perhaps TRBD1 as D (6 bases). Trimming cost V 5 bases and J 4 bases, with 17 bases left between them. The germline V gene encodes CDR1 LNHDA and CDR2 SQIVND (reference sequence). The CDR3 sequence is 15 residues long. The CDR3, as DNA: TGTGCCAGTAGTCCACAGACAGGAAGAGGCACTGAAGCTTTCTTT. Protein product: CASSPQTGRGTEAFF.

The CDR3 nucleotides read TGCGCCAGCAGTGGAATGACAGGGACGATAAACACCGGGGAGCTGTTTTTT. Protein: CASSGMTGTINTGELFF. The chain combines TRBV10-2 with TRBJ2-2, with 7 bases identical to TRBD1. The CDR3 is 17 amino acids. CDR1 is WSHSY and CDR2 is SAAADI in the germline V gene. Losses at the gene ends were 4 bases for V and 2 bases for J; bases not matched to a gene: 10.

V is TRBV5-4 and J is TRBJ1-6, with TRBD1 matching over 7 bases. Germline-derived CDR1 and CDR2 are SGHNT and YYREEE (reference sequence). The trim removed 3 bases at V and 7 bases at J, leaving 7 bases unmatched. The CDR3 has 15 amino acids. CDR3 nucleotide sequence: TGTGCCAGCAGCTCTCCGGGACAGACCAATTCACCCCTCCACTTT. Its protein is CASSSPGQTNSPLHF. Full variable domain (remainder filled in from reference TRBV5-4 and TRBJ1-6): ETGVTQSPTHLIKTRGQQVTLRCSSQSGHNTVSWYQQALGQGPQFIFQYYREEENGRGNFPPRFSGLQFPNYSSELNVNALELDDSALYLCASSSPGQTNSPLHFGNGTRLTVT.

The CDR3 region is CAIRHSDNTEAFF. The CDR3 DNA is TGTGCCATCAGACATTCAGATAACACTGAAGCTTTCTTT. V is TRBV10-3 and J is TRBJ1-1, with D unclear. Trimming took 6 bases from V and 2 from J, leaving 10 bases between them. In germline, CDR1 is ENHRY, CDR2 SYGVKD. The CDR3 loop spans 13 amino acids.